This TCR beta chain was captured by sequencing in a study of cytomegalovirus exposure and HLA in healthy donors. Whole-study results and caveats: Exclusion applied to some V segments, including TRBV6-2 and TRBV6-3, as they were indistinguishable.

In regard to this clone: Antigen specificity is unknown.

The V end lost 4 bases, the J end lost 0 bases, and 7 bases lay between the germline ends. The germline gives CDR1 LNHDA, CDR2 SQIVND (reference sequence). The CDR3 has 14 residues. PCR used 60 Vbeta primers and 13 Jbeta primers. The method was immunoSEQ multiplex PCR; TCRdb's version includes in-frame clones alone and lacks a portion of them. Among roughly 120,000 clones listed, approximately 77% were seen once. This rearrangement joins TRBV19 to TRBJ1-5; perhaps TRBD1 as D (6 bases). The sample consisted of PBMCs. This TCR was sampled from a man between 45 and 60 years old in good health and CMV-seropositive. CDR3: CASSTDSSNQPQHF. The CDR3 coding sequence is TGTGCCAGTAGTACGGACAGTAGCAATCAGCCCCAGCATTTT.